This entry lists 9 T cell receptor beta chains sequenced from one sample in a study of T cells in Graves' hyperthyroidism and ophthalmopathy. TCR beta CDR3 sequences were amplified from RNA transcripts. With the HTBI primer set, the TCR CDR3 went through a first round of RT-PCR. Each CDR3 protein gets one entry after TCRdb re-called the multiplex PCR reads with MiXCR. The table includes about 400,000 distinct CDR3 sequences, about 15% detected once. The sample consisted of blood. These receptors were obtained from a woman between 18 and 30 years old with Graves' hyperthyroidism.

V and J are TRBV5-6 and TRBJ1-1; TRBD1 is a possible D gene (5 bases). Looked up from germline, CDR1 is SGHDT and CDR2 is YYEEEE. The CDR3 has 17 residues. The V and J ends lost 0 bases and 4 bases respectively, with 19 bases between them. CDR3 region: CASSLGISGRGGTEAFF. As DNA, the CDR3 is TGTGCCAGCAGCTTGGGAATTAGCGGGAGGGGCGGCACTGAAGCTTTCTTT.

This clonotype came up a few times. The chain recombines TRBV25-1 with TRBJ2-1; 7 bases agree with TRBD1. The CDR3 consists of 14 residues. Trimming at V came to 4 bases and at J to 7 bases, leaving 7 bases not matched to a gene. CDR1 and CDR2 (germline): MGHDK, SYGVNS. The CDR3 DNA sequence: TGTGCCAGCAGTGGGCCTGGGACAGCGAATGAGCAGTTCTTC. Translating gives CASSGPGTANEQFF. Using reference TRBV25-1 and TRBJ2-1 for the parts outside the CDR3, the full variable domain is EADIYQTPRYLVIGTGKKITLECSQTMGHDKMYWYQQDPGMELHLIHYSYGVNSTEKGDLSSESTVSRIRTEHFPLTLESARPSHTSQYLCASSGPGTANEQFFGPGTRLTVL.

This clonotype was seen many times. The chain links TRBV29-1 to TRBJ1-1; D is ambiguous. V gave up 7 bases and J gave up 0 bases, with 12 bases separating them. The CDR3 has 13 residues. Germline V CDR1 and CDR2: SQVTM, ANQGSEA. This chain's CDR3 is CSARSTLNTEAFF. The CDR3, as DNA: TGCAGCGCCCGCTCCACACTGAACACTGAAGCTTTCTTT.

The chain couples TRBV4-1 to TRBJ1-6, with TRBD1 identical over 12 bases. The CDR3 is made up of 15 amino acids. After removal of 3 bases from V and 13 bases from J, the junction contained 7 bases not matched to a gene. Germline CDR1 is MGHRA and CDR2 is YSYEKL. This CDR3 reads CASSQTGTGGDPLHF. CDR3 nucleotides: TGCGCCAGCAGCCAGACCGGGACAGGGGGCGATCCCCTCCACTTT.

This clonotype was recorded many times. Here the CDR3 DNA reads TGTGCCAGCAGAGTCCAGGGGGCTGACTCACCCCTCCACTTT. Translation gives CASRVQGADSPLHF. This chain links TRBV2 with TRBJ1-6; 8 nucleotides line up with TRBD1. Per germline, CDR1 SNHLY and CDR2 FYNNEI. This CDR3 has 14 amino acids. V gave up 6 bases and J gave up 10 bases; unmatched junction bases: 8.

This clonotype showed up just a few times. This sequence joins TRBV20-1 and TRBJ2-5; 11 positions match TRBD2. Germline CDR1 is DFQATT and CDR2 is SNEGSKA (reference sequence). V shed 6 bases, J shed 4 bases, and the junction held 7 bases outside the gene matches. The CDR3 runs 14 residues. The CDR3, as DNA: TGCAGTGCCGGCGCTAGCGGGGGGATAGAGACCCAGTACTTC. It codes for CSAGASGGIETQYF.

This clonotype has more than one count but fewer than ten. At one boundary the junction diverges from the germline segment, which might be a read error. The rearrangement links TRBV13 to TRBJ2-3, with a tentative D call TRBD2 (6 bases). The CDR3 spans 14 residues. Germline CDR1 PRHDT, CDR2 FYEKMQ (reference sequence). The CDR3 reads CASSLGTESDTQYF. CDR3 nucleotide sequence: TGTGCCAGCAGCCTAGGGACTGAATCAGATACGCAGTATTTT.

Remarks on this clonotype: One base away lies a much larger clone, so this may be a sequencing read error. J is TRBJ1-5 and V is TRBV2; D is unresolved. The germline V gene has CDR1 SNHLY and CDR2 FYNNEI. The CDR3 is made up of 15 amino acids. CDR3 in amino acids: CASSGHDVGNQPRHF. The CDR3 region has the DNA TGTGCCAGCAGTGGACACGATGTCGGCAATCAGCCCCGGCATTTT.

This clonotype has more than one count but fewer than ten. The rearrangement joins TRBV24-1 to TRBJ2-7; D not resolved. Trimming removed 1 base at V and 0 bases at J, with 12 bases between. The germline gives CDR1 KGHDR, CDR2 SFDVKD. The CDR3 runs 16 residues. CDR3 coding DNA: TGTGCCACCAGTGATTTAGAGGACGGAAGCTCCTACGAGCAGTACTTC. This codes for CATSDLEDGSSYEQYF.